This T cell receptor (beta chain) comes out of a study of blood T cell repertoires in COVID-19. Germline assignment: CDR1 SGHAT and CDR2 FQNNGV. Trimming cost V 4 bases and J 5 bases; bases outside gene matches: 16. The CDR3 consists of 17 residues. Produced via immunoSEQ multiplex PCR; TCRdb's table is partial and in-frame only. The sample carries almost 250,000 clones, around 89% recorded once. The clonotype was recovered from a woman in her twenties or thirties who had recovered from COVID-19. The chain has TRBV11-2 and TRBJ2-5; 7 positions agree with TRBD1. The sample taken for sequencing was PBMCs or T cells enriched from blood (not recorded which). The CDR3 DNA reads TGTGCCAGCAGCTCCCCTGTGGACAGGACGGAAGGGGAGACCCAGTACTTC. Encoded protein: CASSSPVDRTEGETQYF.